Presented here are 11 T cell receptor beta chains from one specimen sequenced in a study of OX40 agonist ivuxolimab in advanced cancers. Produced via immunoSEQ multiplex PCR; TCRdb's table is partial and in-frame only. The repertoire holds 60,000 to 95,000 clones, 80% to 90% seen once, with 15% to 20% in the top ten. The material was CD4+ or CD8+ T cells sorted from blood, obtained in a trial of the OX40 agonist ivuxolimab. Source of these receptors: an adult with an advanced solid tumor such as melanoma, head and neck, liver or kidney cancer.

The chain has TRBV5-1 and TRBJ2-3; 7 nucleotides match TRBD2. The J segment lost 4 bases and the V segment lost 2 bases, leaving 13 bases of the junction unmatched. This CDR3 is 17 amino acids long. Germline V gives CDR1 SGHRS, CDR2 YFSETQ. CDR3 sequence reads: CASSFGVSGNFADTQYF. CDR3 sequence (DNA): TGCGCCAGCAGCTTTGGGGTCAGCGGGAATTTCGCAGATACGCAGTATTTT.

The chain couples TRBV5-1 to TRBJ2-2; 10 bases align to TRBD2. The CDR3 spans 16 residues. The germline gives CDR1 SGHRS, CDR2 YFSETQ. V trimming: 4 bases; J trimming: 1 base; junction bases outside the gene matches: 4. The CDR3 bases are TGCGCCAGCAGCACTACTAGCGGGGTGAACACCGGGGAGCTGTTTTTT. This sequence encodes CASSTTSGVNTGELFF.

The CDR3 here is CASSEVGWSNQPQHF. CDR3 nucleotide sequence: TGTGCCAGCAGTGAGGTTGGGTGGAGCAATCAGCCCCAGCATTTT. V is TRBV2 and J is TRBJ1-5; D is undetermined. This CDR3 is built from 15 residues. The V gene lost 3 bases and the J gene lost 1 base, with 10 bases spanning the gap. The germline V gene encodes CDR1 SNHLY and CDR2 FYNNEI.

The chain uses TRBV11-2 and TRBJ2-5; no clear D gene. Germline CDR1 reads SGHAT; CDR2 reads FQNNGV. The V end was cut by 2 bases, the J end by 1 base, with 8 bases between. The CDR3 extends over 14 amino acids. Here the CDR3 reads CASSLFGPQETQYF. The CDR3 region has the DNA TGTGCCAGCAGCTTATTTGGGCCCCAAGAGACCCAGTACTTC.

This clone was recorded a few times. The same CDR3 arises from other DNA sequences in this sample as well. This chain links TRBV18 with TRBJ1-1; no clear D gene. V lost 2 bases and J lost 5, with 6 bases in between. The CDR3 has 12 residues. Germline assignment: CDR1 KGHSH and CDR2 LQKENI. The CDR3 bases are TGTGCCAGCTCACCAGCAGGAACTGAAGCTTTCTTT. This codes for CASSPAGTEAFF.

The genes are TRBV6-1 and TRBJ2-5, with TRBD2 as a possible D gene (5 bases). CDR3 size: 13 residues. Germline loops: CDR1 MNHNS, CDR2 SASEGT. The germline V and J ends were trimmed by 7 bases and 2 bases, with 11 bases remaining between them. The CDR3 sequence: CASILPGQETQYF. The CDR3 DNA is TGTGCCAGCATCTTACCGGGACAAGAGACCCAGTACTTC.

This chain uses TRBV6-1 with TRBJ2-7; D is undetermined. The CDR3 has 13 residues. The ends were cut back, 5 bases at V and 2 bases at J, with 10 bases in the middle. CDR1 and CDR2 (germline): MNHNS, SASEGT. CDR3 residues: CASSRLVTYEQYF. The CDR3 DNA is TGTGCCAGCAGTCGACTTGTTACCTACGAGCAGTACTTC.

V gene TRBV7-9 combines with J gene TRBJ1-1; D is unresolved. CDR3 length equals 10 residues. Trimming shortened V by 8 bases and J by 8 bases, and 9 bases separated the two germline ends. Germline loops: CDR1 SEHNR, CDR2 FQNEAQ (reference sequence). DNA of the CDR3: TGTGCCAGCGCGCTTGGGGAAGCTTTCTTT. Its protein product is CASALGEAFF.

The rearrangement joins TRBV28 to TRBJ2-7; D might be TRBD2 (6 bases). In germline, CDR1 is MDHEN, CDR2 SYDVKM. Trimming took off 7 bases at V and 5 bases at J, with 15 bases between the two ends. CDR3 size: 13 residues. CDR3 loop: CASKRGRRDEQYF. The CDR3 DNA reads TGTGCCAGCAAAAGGGGACGGAGGGACGAGCAGTACTTC.

This clone has just a few counts. The rearrangement links TRBV7-2 to TRBJ2-1; TRBD1 agrees at 7 bases. From germline, CDR1 is SGHTA and CDR2 FQGNSA. Trimming removed 4 bases from V and 6 bases from J; junction bases left unmatched: 3. The CDR3 is 13 residues long. The CDR3 region is CASSSAGGNEQFF. Written as DNA, the CDR3 is TGTGCCAGCAGCTCAGCAGGGGGCAATGAGCAGTTCTTC.

In its sample, this clone was seen once. This rearrangement joins TRBV5-1 to TRBJ1-1; no firm D call. The CDR3 is made up of 13 amino acids. The germline V gene encodes CDR1 SGHRS and CDR2 YFSETQ. Trimming took 3 bases from V and 5 from J, leaving 11 bases between them. DNA for the CDR3: TGCGCCAGCAGCTCGATAGAGGGTACTGAAGCTTTCTTT. The encoded protein is CASSSIEGTEAFF.